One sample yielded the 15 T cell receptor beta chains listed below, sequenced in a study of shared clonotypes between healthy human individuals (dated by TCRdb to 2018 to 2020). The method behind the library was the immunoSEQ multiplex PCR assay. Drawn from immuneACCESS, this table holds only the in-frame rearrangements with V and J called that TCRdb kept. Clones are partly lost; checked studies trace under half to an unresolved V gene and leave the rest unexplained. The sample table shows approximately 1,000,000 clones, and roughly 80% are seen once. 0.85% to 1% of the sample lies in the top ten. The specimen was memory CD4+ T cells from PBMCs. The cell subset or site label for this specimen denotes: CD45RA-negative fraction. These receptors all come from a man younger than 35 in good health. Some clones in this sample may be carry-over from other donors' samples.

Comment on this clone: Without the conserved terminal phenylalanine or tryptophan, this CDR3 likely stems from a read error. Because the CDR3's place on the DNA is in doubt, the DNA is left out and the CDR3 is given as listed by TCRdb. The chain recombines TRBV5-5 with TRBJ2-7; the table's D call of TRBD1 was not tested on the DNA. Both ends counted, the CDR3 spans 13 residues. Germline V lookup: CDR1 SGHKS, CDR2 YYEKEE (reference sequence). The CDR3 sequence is CASSPGTRQARSH.

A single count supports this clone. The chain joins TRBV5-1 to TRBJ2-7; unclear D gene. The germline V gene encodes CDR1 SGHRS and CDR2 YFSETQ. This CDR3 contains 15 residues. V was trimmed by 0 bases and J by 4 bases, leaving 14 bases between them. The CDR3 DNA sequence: TGCGCCAGCAGCTTGGGTGCCTCACTGGCATACGAGCAGTACTTC. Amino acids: CASSLGASLAYEQYF.

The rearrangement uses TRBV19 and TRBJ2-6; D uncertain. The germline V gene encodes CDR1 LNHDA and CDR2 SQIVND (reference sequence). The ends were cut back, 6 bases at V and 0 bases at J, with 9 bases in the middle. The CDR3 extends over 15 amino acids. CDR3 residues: CASSMISSGANVLTF. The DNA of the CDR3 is TGTGCCAGTAGCATGATAAGCTCTGGGGCCAACGTCCTGACTTTC.

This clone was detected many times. This CDR3 reads CASSSKGGGGELFF. CDR3 bases: TGTGCCAGCAGCTCAAAGGGCGGCGGCGGGGAGCTGTTTTTT. The chain employs TRBV7-2 and TRBJ2-2; D gene uncertain. Germline V gene data show CDR1 as SGHTA and CDR2 as FQGNSA. V lost 4 bases to trimming and J lost 7 bases, with 13 bases between them. The CDR3 is 14 residues long.

The CDR3 reads CASNGQGGPDTQYF. CDR3 DNA sequence: TGTGCCAGCAACGGACAGGGCGGTCCAGATACGCAGTATTTT. The V and J genes are TRBV2 and TRBJ2-3; 8 bases map to TRBD1. From germline, CDR1 is SNHLY and CDR2 FYNNEI. V was pared by 7 bases and J by 4 bases, with 7 bases of the junction left unmatched. The CDR3 runs 14 residues.

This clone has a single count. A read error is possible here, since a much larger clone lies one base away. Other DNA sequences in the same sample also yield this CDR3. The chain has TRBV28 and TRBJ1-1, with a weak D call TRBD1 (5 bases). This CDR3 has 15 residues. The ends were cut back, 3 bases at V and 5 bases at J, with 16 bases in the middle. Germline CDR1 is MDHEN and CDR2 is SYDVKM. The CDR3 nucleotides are TGTGCCAGCAGTTTGGGGCGGGCAGGGTTAACTGAAGCTTTCTTT. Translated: CASSLGRAGLTEAFF. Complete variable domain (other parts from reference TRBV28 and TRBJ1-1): DVKVTQSSRYLVKRTGEKVFLECVQDMDHENMFWYRQDPGLGLRLIYFSYDVKMKEKGDIPEGYSVSREKKERFSLILESASTNQTSMYLCASSLGRAGLTEAFFGQGTRLTVV.

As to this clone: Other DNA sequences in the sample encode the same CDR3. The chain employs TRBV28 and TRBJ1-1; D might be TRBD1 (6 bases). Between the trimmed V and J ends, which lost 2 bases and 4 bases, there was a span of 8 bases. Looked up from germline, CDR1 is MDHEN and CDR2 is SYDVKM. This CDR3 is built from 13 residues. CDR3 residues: CASSLIGGTEAFF. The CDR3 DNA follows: TGTGCCAGCAGTTTAATAGGGGGCACTGAAGCTTTCTTT.

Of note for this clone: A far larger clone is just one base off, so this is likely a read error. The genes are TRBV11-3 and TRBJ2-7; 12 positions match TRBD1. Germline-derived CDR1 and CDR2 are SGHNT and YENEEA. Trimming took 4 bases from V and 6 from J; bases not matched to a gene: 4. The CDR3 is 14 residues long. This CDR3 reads CASSSGTGGFEQYF. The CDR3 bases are TGTGCCAGCAGCTCCGGGACAGGGGGCTTCGAGCAGTACTTC. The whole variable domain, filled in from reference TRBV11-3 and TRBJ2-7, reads EAGVVQSPRYKIIEKKQPVAFWCNPISGHNTLYWYLQNLGQGPELLIRYENEEAVDDSQLPKDRFSAERLKGVDSTLKIQPAELGDSAVYLCASSSGTGGFEQYFGPGTRLTVT.

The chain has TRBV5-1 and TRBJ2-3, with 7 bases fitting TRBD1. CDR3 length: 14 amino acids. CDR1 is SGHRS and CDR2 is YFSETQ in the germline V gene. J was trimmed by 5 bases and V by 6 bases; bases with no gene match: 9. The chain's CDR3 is CASKDRVGGDTQYF. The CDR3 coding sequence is TGCGCCAGCAAAGACAGGGTTGGGGGAGATACGCAGTATTTT.

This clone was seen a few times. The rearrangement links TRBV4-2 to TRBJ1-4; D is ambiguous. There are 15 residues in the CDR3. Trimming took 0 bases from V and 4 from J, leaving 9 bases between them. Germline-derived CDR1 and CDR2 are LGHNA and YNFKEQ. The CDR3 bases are TGTGCCAGCAGCCAAGAGAGGCAGGTTAATGAAAAACTGTTTTTT. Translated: CASSQERQVNEKLFF.

The chain's CDR3 is CASSREGRSYEQYF. CDR3 coding DNA: TGCGCCAGCAGCCGCGAGGGCAGATCCTACGAGCAGTACTTC. The V and J genes are TRBV4-1 and TRBJ2-7; the D gene is possibly TRBD2 (5 bases). V lost 4 bases and J lost 1, with 11 bases in between. This CDR3 region has 14 residues. In germline, CDR1 is MGHRA, CDR2 YSYEKL.

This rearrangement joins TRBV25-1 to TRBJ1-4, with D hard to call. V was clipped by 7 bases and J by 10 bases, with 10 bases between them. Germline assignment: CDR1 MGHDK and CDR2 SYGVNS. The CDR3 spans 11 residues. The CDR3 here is CASTYGGKLFF. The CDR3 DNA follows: TGTGCCAGCACCTATGGTGGAAAACTGTTTTTT.

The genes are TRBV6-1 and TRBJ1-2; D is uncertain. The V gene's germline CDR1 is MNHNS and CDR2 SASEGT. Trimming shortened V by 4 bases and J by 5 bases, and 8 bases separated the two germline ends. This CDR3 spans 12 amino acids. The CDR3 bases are TGTGCCAGCAGTGTGTGGGTTTATGGCTACACCTTC. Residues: CASSVWVYGYTF.

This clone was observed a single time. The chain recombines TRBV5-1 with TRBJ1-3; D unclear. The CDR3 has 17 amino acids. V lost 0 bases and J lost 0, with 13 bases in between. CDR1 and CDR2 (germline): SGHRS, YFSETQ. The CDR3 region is CASSLVGSSTSGNTIYF. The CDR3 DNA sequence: TGCGCCAGCAGCTTGGTAGGCAGTAGTACCTCTGGAAACACCATATATTTT.

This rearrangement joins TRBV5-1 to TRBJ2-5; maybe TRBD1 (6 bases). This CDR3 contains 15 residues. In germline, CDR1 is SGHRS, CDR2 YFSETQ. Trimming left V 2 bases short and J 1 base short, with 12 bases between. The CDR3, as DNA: TGCGCCAGCAGCTTCGCAGGGGCCCTCCAAGAGACCCAGTACTTC. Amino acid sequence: CASSFAGALQETQYF.